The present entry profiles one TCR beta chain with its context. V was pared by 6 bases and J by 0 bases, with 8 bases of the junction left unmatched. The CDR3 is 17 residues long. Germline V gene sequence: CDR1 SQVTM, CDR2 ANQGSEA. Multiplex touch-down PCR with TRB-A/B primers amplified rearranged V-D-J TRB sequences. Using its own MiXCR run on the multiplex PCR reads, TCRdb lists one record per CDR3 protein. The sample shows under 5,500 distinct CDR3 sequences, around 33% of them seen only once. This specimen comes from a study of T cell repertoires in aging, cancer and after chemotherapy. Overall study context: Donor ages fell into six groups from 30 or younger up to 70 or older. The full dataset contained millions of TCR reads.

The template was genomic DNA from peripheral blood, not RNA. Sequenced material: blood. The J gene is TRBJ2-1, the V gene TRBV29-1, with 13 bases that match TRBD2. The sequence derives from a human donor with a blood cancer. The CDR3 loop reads CSVGLAGAQSSYNEQFF. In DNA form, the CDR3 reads TGCAGCGTCGGACTAGCGGGGGCCCAAAGCTCCTACAATGAGCAGTTCTTC.